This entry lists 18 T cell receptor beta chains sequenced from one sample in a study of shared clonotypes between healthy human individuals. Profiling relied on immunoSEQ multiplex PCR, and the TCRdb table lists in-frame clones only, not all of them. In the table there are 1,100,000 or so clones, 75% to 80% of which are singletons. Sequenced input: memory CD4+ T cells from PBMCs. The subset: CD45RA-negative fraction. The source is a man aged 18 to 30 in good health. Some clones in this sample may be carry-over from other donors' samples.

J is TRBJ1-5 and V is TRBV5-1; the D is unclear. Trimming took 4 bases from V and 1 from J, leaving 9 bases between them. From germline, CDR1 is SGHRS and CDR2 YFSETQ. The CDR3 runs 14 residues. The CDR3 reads CASSGGESNQPQHF. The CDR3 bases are TGCGCCAGCAGCGGCGGGGAAAGCAATCAGCCCCAGCATTTT.

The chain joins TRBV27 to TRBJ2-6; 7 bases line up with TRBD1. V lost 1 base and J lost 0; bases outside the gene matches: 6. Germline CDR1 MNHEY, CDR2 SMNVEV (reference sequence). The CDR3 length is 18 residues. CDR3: CASSLFGDRVSGANVLTF. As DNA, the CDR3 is TGTGCCAGCAGTTTATTTGGTGACAGGGTCTCTGGGGCCAACGTCCTGACTTTC.

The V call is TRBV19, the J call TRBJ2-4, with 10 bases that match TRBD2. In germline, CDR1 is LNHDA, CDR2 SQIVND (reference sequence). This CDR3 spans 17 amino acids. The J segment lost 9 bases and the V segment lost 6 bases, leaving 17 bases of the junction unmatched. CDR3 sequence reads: CASRPYSGGRGFGIQYF. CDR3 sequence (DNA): TGTGCCAGTAGACCGTATAGCGGGGGGCGCGGATTTGGCATTCAGTACTTC. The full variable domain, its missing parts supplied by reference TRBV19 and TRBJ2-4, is DGGITQSPKYLFRKEGQNVTLSCEQNLNHDAMYWYRQDPGQGLRLIYYSQIVNDFQKGDIAEGYSVSREKKESFPLTVTSAQKNPTAFYLCASRPYSGGRGFGIQYFGAGTRLSVL.

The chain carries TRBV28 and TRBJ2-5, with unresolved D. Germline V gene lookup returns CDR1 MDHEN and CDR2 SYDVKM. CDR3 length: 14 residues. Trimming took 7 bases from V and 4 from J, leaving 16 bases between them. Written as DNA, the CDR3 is TGTGCCAGCACCGTGGTTTTGAGGCGAGAGACCCAGTACTTC. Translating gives CASTVVLRRETQYF.

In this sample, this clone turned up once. Here the CDR3 DNA reads TGTGCCAGTAGTAACCGGGACAGGGGCGATCAGCCCCAGCATTTT. Its protein product is CASSNRDRGDQPQHF. The chain employs TRBV19 and TRBJ1-5; 10 bases are a match to TRBD1. V was pared by 4 bases and J by 5 bases, with 5 bases of the junction left unmatched. Germline lookup yields CDR1 LNHDA and CDR2 SQIVND (reference sequence). CDR3 length equals 15 residues.

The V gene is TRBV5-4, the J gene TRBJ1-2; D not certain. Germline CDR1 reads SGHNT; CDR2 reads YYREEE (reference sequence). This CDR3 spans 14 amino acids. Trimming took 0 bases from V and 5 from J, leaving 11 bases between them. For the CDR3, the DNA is TGTGCCAGCAGCTTGGACAGTGGGGTATATGGCTACACCTTC. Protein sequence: CASSLDSGVYGYTF.

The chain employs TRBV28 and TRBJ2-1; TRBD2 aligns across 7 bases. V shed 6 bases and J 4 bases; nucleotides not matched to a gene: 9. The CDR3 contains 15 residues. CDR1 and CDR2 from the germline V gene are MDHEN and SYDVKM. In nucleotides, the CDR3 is TGTGCCAGCAGATCTACCGGGGAGGGATACAATGAGCAGTTCTTC. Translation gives CASRSTGEGYNEQFF.

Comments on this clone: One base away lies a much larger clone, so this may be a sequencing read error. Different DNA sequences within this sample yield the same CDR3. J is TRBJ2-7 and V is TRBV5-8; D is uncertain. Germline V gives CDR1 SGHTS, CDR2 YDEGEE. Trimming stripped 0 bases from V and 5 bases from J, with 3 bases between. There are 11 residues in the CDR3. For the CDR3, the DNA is TGTGCCAGCAGCTTGGCCCACGAGCAGTACTTC. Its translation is CASSLAHEQYF.

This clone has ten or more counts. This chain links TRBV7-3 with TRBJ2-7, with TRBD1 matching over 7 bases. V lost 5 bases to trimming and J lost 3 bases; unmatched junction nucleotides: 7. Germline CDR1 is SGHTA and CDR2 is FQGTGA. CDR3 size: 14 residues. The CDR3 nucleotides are TGTGCCAGCAGCGCGGACAGGACGAGCTACGAGCAGTACTTC. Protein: CASSADRTSYEQYF.

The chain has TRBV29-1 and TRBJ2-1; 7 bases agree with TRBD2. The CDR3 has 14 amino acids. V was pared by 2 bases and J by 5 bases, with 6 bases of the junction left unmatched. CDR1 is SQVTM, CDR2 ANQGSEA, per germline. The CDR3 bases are TGCAGCGTTGAAAGGCGGGAGCTCAACAATGAGCAGTTCTTC. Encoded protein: CSVERRELNNEQFF.

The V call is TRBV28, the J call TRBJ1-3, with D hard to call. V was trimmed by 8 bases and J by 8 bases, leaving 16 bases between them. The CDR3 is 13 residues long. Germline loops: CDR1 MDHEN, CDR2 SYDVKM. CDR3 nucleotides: TGTGCCAGCCTCTCCTCAGGCCGCCACACCATATATTTT. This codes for CASLSSGRHTIYF.

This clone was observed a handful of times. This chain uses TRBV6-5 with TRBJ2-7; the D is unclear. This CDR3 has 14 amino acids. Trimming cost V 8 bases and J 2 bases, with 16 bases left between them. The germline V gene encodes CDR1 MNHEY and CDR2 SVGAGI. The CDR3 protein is CASLTSASPYEQYF. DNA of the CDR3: TGTGCCAGCCTTACGTCCGCCTCTCCCTACGAGCAGTACTTC.

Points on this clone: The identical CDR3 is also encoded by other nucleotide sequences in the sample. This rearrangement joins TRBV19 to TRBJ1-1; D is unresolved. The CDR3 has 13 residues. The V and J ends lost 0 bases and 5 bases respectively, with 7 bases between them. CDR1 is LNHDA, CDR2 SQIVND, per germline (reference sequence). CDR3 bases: TGTGCCAGTAGTATAGAGGTGGAAACTGAAGCTTTCTTT. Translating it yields CASSIEVETEAFF.

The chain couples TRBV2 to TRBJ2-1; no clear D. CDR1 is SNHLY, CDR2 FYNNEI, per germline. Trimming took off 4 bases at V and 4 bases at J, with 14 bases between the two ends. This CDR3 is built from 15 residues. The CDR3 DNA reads TGTGCCAGCAGTGTTCTCCCACCCCCTTACAATGAGCAGTTCTTC. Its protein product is CASSVLPPPYNEQFF.

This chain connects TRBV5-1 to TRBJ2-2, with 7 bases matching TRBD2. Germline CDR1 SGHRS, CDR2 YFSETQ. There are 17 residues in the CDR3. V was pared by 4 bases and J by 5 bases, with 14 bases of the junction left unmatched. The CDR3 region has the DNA TGCGCCAGCAGCCTTTATCCGGCAGGTAGCGGGACCGGGGAGCTGTTTTTT. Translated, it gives CASSLYPAGSGTGELFF.

CDR3 region: CASSLGLGGEQYF. In DNA, the CDR3 is TGTGCCAGCAGCTTGGGGCTGGGCGGCGAGCAGTACTTC. This chain connects TRBV7-9 to TRBJ2-7; TRBD1 is a possible D gene (5 bases). The CDR3 totals 13 residues. The germline V and J ends were trimmed by 3 bases and 6 bases, with 12 bases remaining between them. Germline-derived CDR1 and CDR2 are SEHNR and FQNEAQ (reference sequence).

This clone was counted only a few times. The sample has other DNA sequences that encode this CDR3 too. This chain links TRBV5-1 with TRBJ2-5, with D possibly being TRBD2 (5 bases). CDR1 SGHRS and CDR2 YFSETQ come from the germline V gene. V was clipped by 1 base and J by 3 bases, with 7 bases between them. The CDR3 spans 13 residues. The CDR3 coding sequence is TGCGCCAGCAGCTTGTCGGGGAAAGAGACCCAGTACTTC. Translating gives CASSLSGKETQYF.

The CDR3: CASSVGGKDTEAFF. CDR3 sequence (DNA): TGTGCCAGCAGCGTAGGGGGGAAGGACACTGAAGCTTTCTTT. V and J are TRBV9 and TRBJ1-1, with D perhaps TRBD1 (5 bases). Trimming took off 0 bases at V and 3 bases at J, with 9 bases between the two ends. This CDR3 has 14 amino acids. From germline, CDR1 is SGDLS and CDR2 YYNGEE.